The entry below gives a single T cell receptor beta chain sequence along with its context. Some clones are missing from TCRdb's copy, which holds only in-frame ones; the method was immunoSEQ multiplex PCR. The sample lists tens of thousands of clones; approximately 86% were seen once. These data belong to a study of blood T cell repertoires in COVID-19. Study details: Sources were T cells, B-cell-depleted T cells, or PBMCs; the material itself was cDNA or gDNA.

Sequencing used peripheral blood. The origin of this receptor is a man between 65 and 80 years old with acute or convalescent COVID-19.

CDR3 DNA sequence: TGTGCCAGCAGCTCGGACACCTTCACAGATACGCAGTATTTT. It yields the protein CASSSDTFTDTQYF. The chain carries TRBV6-5 and TRBJ2-3; perhaps TRBD1 as D (5 bases). Germline CDR1 MNHEY, CDR2 SVGAGI. V shed 6 bases and J shed 2 bases, with 12 bases lying between them. This CDR3 region has 14 residues.